These 5 T cell receptor beta chains came from one sample sequenced in a study of T-cell reconstitution after alpha-beta-depleted transplantation in children. Researchers prepared the TCRbeta library using unique molecular identifiers, the study reports. TCRdb used MiXCR to reprocess the PCR reads, holding one entry per CDR3 protein. Of about 980,000 distinct CDR3 sequences in the sample, around 30% were seen once. The source was PBMCs, mostly from graft donor cells, collected 360 days after TCRalphabeta/CD19-depleted stem cell transplant. The receptors were gathered from a boy younger than two who had a stem cell transplant for SCID, so the T cells may come from the graft donor.

The rearrangement uses TRBV20-1 and TRBJ2-3; 8 bases are a match to TRBD2. Germline CDR1 DFQATT, CDR2 SNEGSKA (reference sequence). The CDR3 contains 15 residues. V was clipped by 6 bases and J by 5 bases; unmatched bases: 13. CDR3 in DNA: TGCAGTGCCTCCCTTGGGACTAGGGTCCAAGATACGCAGTATTTT. Amino acids: CSASLGTRVQDTQYF.

V usage is TRBV11-2 and J usage is TRBJ2-7; D is uncertain. The CDR3 is 15 amino acids. Germline CDR1 SGHAT, CDR2 FQNNGV. V was trimmed by 1 base and J by 2 bases, leaving 12 bases between them. CDR3 in amino acids: CASSLVRGGPYEQYF. The CDR3 DNA is TGTGCCAGCAGCTTAGTGCGCGGCGGCCCCTACGAGCAGTACTTC.

The sample holds many counts of this clonotype. V gene TRBV18 combines with J gene TRBJ2-5; TRBD1 matches at 8 bases. This CDR3 is built from 14 residues. V was clipped by 3 bases and J by 3 bases; unmatched bases: 3. Germline CDR1 KGHSH, CDR2 LQKENI. CDR3 nucleotides: TGTGCCAGCTCACCTACAGGGGGAGAAGAGACCCAGTACTTC. This gives the protein CASSPTGGEETQYF.

On this clonotype: Relative to the germline gene, one junction end is altered; a read error may explain this. The V and J genes are TRBV7-2 and TRBJ1-3; 10 bases line up with TRBD1. CDR1 and CDR2 (germline): SGHTA, FQGNSA. The CDR3 loop spans 14 amino acids. CDR3 amino acids: CASSFTPGQGPSHF. CDR3 coding DNA: TGTGCCAGCAGCTTTACTCCGGGACAGGGGCCCTCCCATTTT.

The chain couples TRBV6-1 to TRBJ2-7, with a weak D call TRBD1 (6 bases). Trimming took 7 bases from V and 5 from J, leaving 18 bases between them. The CDR3 runs 14 residues. Germline values: CDR1 MNHNS, CDR2 SASEGT. Written as DNA, the CDR3 is TGTGCCAGCAAATCAGGAGGCAGGGGCGACGAGCAGTACTTC. Protein: CASKSGGRGDEQYF.